This is a list of T cell receptor beta chains from one sample in a study of shared clonotypes between healthy human individuals. Sequencing used immunoSEQ multiplex PCR; TCRdb keeps in-frame clones, though not all of them. Among fewer than 1 million clones listed, roughly 96% were seen once. Sequencing input: naive CD8+ T cells sorted from blood. The receptors originated from a man aged 30 to 45 in good health. The CDR3 runs from the conserved cysteine through the conserved F or W.

V: TRBV27
J: TRBJ2-1
CDR3: CASSLLNEQFF

V: TRBV7-2
J: TRBJ2-7
CDR3: CASSFSSGSSYEQYF

V: TRBV13
J: TRBJ2-2
CDR3: CASSLGKRRELFF

V: TRBV5-1
J: TRBJ1-1
CDR3: CASSWGDGNTEAFF

V: TRBV6-6
J: TRBJ2-7
CDR3: CASANRGRNYEQYF

V: TRBV5-6
J: TRBJ1-2
CDR3: CASGRDYGYTF

V: TRBV4-2
J: TRBJ2-2
CDR3: CASSQDRTSGNTGELFF

V: TRBV6-1
J: TRBJ2-1
CDR3: CASRGGTGNYNEQFF

V: TRBV4-3
J: TRBJ2-5
CDR3: CASSQEGLVQETQYF

V: TRBV7-9
J: TRBJ2-7
CDR3: CASSGRVYEQYF

V: TRBV2
J: TRBJ2-2
CDR3: CASSEDGELFF

V: TRBV7-6
J: TRBJ1-1
CDR3: CASSLRRGTEAFF

V: TRBV29-1
J: TRBJ2-1
CDR3: CSVVRLILGYNEQFF

V: TRBV10-2
J: TRBJ1-3
CDR3: CASSEGRNSGNTIYF

V: TRBV15
J: TRBJ2-1
CDR3: CATSRDRHTHNEQFF

V: TRBV5-4
J: TRBJ2-7
CDR3: CASSLDSLEQYF

V: TRBV28
J: TRBJ2-3
CDR3: CASSKRQTSTDTQYF

V: TRBV4-3
J: TRBJ1-2
CDR3: CASSQDWTGAYENYGYTF

V: TRBV18
J: TRBJ2-7
CDR3: CASSPSPGQGISNEQYF

V: TRBV6-1
J: TRBJ2-7
CDR3: CATGLHEQYF

V: TRBV15
J: TRBJ2-3
CDR3: CATSRTSSEFSTDTQYF

V: TRBV4-2
J: TRBJ2-1
CDR3: CASSLGPGLNNEQFF

V: TRBV9
J: TRBJ2-7
CDR3: CASSIPLQAGDENEQYF

V: TRBV2
J: TRBJ2-3
CDR3: CASRDLAGGSTDTQYF

V: TRBV27
J: TRBJ2-3
CDR3: CASSLAGGPRDTQYF

V: TRBV7-9
J: TRBJ1-1
CDR3: CASSSDFPEVGAFF

V: TRBV27
J: TRBJ2-1
CDR3: CASTVSGSHNEQFF

V: TRBV10-3
J: TRBJ2-3
CDR3: CAISAPAVSSTDTQYF

V: TRBV9
J: TRBJ1-2
CDR3: CASSGRYGYTF

V: TRBV12-5
J: TRBJ2-5
CDR3: CASGLGMAQYF

V: TRBV27
J: TRBJ1-4
CDR3: CASSLQGILDEKLFF

V: TRBV2
J: TRBJ1-2
CDR3: CASSEGGSNYGYTF

V: TRBV7-8
J: TRBJ2-3
CDR3: CASSLFSGQGAGDTQYF

V: TRBV27
J: TRBJ2-7
CDR3: CASSSRDTAGTRLHEQYF

V: TRBV20-1
J: TRBJ2-7
CDR3: CSVLSLEQYF

V: TRBV18
J: TRBJ2-3
CDR3: CASSPEQGAILDTQYF

V: TRBV7-9
J: TRBJ2-3
CDR3: CASSSRDRSTDTQYF